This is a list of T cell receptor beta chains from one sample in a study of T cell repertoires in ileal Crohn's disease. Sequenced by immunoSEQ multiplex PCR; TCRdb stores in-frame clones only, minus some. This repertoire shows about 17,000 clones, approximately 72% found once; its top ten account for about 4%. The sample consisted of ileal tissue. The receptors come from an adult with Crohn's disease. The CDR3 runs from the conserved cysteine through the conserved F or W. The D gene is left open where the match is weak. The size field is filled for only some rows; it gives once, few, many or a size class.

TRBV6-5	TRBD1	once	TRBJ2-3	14	TGTGCCAGCAGTTACATGGGACAGGGGGATACGCAGTATTTT	CASSYMGQGDTQYF
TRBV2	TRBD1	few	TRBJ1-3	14	TGTGCCAGCAAATCGACAGGGCCTGGAAACACCATATATTTT	CASKSTGPGNTIYF
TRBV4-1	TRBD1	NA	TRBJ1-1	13	TGCGCCAGCAGCCACAGGACAGGGGCTGAAGCTTTCTTT	CASSHRTGAEAFF
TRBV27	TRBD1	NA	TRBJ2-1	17	TGTGCCAGCAGTTTTGAAGGGACAGGGATTTTCTACAATGAGCAGTTCTTC	CASSFEGTGIFYNEQFF
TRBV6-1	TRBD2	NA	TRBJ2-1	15	TGTGCCAGCAGTTTCAGCGGGGGGGCCAATAATGAGCAGTTCTTC	CASSFSGGANNEQFF
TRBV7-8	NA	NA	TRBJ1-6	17	TGTGCCAGCAGCCGAGCACGGTTTGCGTCCTATAATTCACCCCTCCACTTT	CASSRARFASYNSPLHF
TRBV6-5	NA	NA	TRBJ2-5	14	TGTGCCAGCAGTTACTTCTCAGGGGAGGAGACCCAGTACTTC	CASSYFSGEETQYF
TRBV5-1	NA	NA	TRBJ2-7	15	TGCGCCAGCAGCTTGGGGCACAGACGCTCCTACGAGCAGTACTTC	CASSLGHRRSYEQYF
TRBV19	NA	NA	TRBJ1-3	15	TGTGCCACTGCGACAGGAATGAGCTCTGGAAACACCATATATTTT	CATATGMSSGNTIYF
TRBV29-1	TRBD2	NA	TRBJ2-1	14	TGCAGCGTTAGGACTAGCGGGAGGTACAATGAGCAGTTCTTC	CSVRTSGRYNEQFF
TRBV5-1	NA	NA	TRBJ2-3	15	TGCGCCAGCAGCCAGGACTCCTATGGGGCAGATACGCAGTATTTT	CASSQDSYGADTQYF
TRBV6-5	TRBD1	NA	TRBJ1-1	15	TGTGCCAGCAGTAAGGACAGGGGGCGGGCTACTGAAGCTTTCTTT	CASSKDRGRATEAFF
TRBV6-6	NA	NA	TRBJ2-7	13	TGTGCCAGCAGGCAGGGTTCTACCTACGAGCAGTACTTC	CASRQGSTYEQYF
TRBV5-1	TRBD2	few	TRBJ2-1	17	TGCGCCAGCAGCTTGCTTGGACTAGCGGGAGGCGCCAATGAGCAGTTCTTC	CASSLLGLAGGANEQFF
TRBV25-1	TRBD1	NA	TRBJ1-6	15	TGTGCCAGCAGTGCCCACAGGGGGCTCGGGTCACCCCTCCACTTT	CASSAHRGLGSPLHF
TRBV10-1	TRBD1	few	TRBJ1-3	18	TGCGCCAGCAGTGAGCCAGAAACAGACAGGGACTCTGGAAACACCATATATTTT	CASSEPETDRDSGNTIYF
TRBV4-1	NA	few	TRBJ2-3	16	TGCGCCAGCAGCCAAGACCCACTCTTTAGCACAGATACGCAGTATTTT	CASSQDPLFSTDTQYF
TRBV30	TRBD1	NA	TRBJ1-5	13	TGTGCCTGGAGTCAGGGGGATTCTCAGCCCCAGCATTTT	CAWSQGDSQPQHF
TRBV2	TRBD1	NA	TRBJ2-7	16	TGTGCCAGCAGTGAAAGGCCGGGACAGCCCTCCTACGAGCAGTACTTC	CASSERPGQPSYEQYF